This TCR beta chain is from a study of glioma-infiltrating T cells. TCR alpha and beta CDR3 regions were amplified from RNA using iRepertoire nested multiplex PCR. TCRdb reanalysed the multiplex PCR reads using MiXCR and keeps one entry per CDR3 protein. The data contain about 130,000 distinct CDR3 sequences, 24% of them singletons. This clonotype was recorded only once. The junction differs from germline at one of its ends, possibly a read error. Per germline, CDR1 LGHNA and CDR2 YNFKEQ. This CDR3 has 13 amino acids. The specimen was glioma tissue, nonneoplastic brain tissue, or PBMCs (not recorded which). The V gene is TRBV4-2, the J gene TRBJ2-3; TRBD1 matches 7 bases. The sequence was obtained from a human donor with low-grade glioma or glioblastoma, undergoing nonglioma brain surgery, or in good health (not recorded which). CDR3 DNA sequence: TGTGCCAGCAGCTCACAGGGGTTCGATACGAAGTATTTT. Its translation: CASSSQGFDTKYF.